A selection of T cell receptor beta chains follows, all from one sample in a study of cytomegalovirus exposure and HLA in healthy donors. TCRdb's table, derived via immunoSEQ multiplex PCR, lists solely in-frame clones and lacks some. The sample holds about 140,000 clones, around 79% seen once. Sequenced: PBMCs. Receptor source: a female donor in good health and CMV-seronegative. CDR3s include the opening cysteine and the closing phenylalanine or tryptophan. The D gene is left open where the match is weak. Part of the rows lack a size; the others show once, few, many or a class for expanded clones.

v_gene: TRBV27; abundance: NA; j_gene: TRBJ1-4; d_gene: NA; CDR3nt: TGTGCCAGCAGTTTCGCAGCGACTAATGAAAAACTGTTTTTT; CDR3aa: CASSFAATNEKLFF
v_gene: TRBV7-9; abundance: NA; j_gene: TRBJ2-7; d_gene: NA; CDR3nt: TGTGCCAGCAGTACTAGGGTGGGGACCTACGAGCAGTACTTC; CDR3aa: CASSTRVGTYEQYF
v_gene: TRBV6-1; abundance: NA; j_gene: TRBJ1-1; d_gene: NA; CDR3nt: TGTGCCAGCGGGGCAGGGAGGATCGCTTTCTTT; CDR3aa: CASGAGRIAFF
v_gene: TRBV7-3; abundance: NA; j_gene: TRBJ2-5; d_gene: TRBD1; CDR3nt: TGTGCCAGCAGCTTAAACAGGGGGGAGACCCAGTACTTC; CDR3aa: CASSLNRGETQYF
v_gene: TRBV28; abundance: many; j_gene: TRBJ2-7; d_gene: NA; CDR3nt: TGTGCCAGCTTTCCCCGGTACAGGGCTACCTACGAGCAGTACTTC; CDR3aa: CASFPRYRATYEQYF
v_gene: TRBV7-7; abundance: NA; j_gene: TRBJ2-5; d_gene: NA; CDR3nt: TGTGCTAGCAGCTTAGACAGGAATATAGAGACCCAGTACTTC; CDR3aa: CASSLDRNIETQYF
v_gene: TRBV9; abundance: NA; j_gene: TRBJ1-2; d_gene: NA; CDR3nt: TGTGCCAGCGGCGGAAGTAACTATGGCTACGCCTTC; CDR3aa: CASGGSNYGYAF
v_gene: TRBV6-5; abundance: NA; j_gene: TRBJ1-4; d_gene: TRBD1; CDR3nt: TGTGCCAGCACCACGACAGGGGGAGGAGAAAAACTGTTTTTT; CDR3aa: CASTTTGGGEKLFF
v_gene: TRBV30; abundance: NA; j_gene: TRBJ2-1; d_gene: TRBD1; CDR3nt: TGTGCCTGGTGTCCGGGACAGGAGGGTGTGCATGAGCAGTTCTTC; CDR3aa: CAWCPGQEGVHEQFF
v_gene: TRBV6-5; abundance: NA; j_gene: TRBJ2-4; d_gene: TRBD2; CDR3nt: TGTGCCAGCAGTTACTCGGTAGCGGGAGCGAAAAACATTCAGTACTTC; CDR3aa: CASSYSVAGAKNIQYF
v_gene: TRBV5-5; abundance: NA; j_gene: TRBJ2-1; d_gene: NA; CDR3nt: TGTGCCAGCAGCTTGGAGGGGATGGACAATGAGCAGTTCTTC; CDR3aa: CASSLEGMDNEQFF
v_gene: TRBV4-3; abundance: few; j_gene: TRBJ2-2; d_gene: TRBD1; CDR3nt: TGCGCCAGCAGCCAGGGGACAGATCCTAACACCGGGGAGCTGTTTTTT; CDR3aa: CASSQGTDPNTGELFF
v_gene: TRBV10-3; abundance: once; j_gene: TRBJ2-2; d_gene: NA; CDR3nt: TGTGCCATCGCGAGTAGCGGCTTCACCGGGGAGCTGTTTTTT; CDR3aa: CAIASSGFTGELFF
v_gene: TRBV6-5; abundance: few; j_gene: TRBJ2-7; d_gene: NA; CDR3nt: TGTGCCATCATACGGGACACGAGCTCCTACGAGCAGTACTTC; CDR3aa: CAIIRDTSSYEQYF
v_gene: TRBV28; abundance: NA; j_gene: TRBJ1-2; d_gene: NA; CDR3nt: TGTGCCAACCAGGCCAGGGATGGCTACACCTTC; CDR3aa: CANQARDGYTF
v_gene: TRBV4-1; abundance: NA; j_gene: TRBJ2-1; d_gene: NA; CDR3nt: TGCGCCAGCAGCCAAGGCATCAGGGGCCCCTCCTACAATGAGCAGTTCTTC; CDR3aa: CASSQGIRGPSYNEQFF
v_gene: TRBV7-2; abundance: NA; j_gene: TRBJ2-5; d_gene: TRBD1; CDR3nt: TGTGCCAGCACCTACAGGGGCGAGACCCAGTACTTC; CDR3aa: CASTYRGETQYF
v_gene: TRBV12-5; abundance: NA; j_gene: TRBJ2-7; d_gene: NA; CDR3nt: TGTGCTAGTGGTTTCGGTACGGTGGGCACCGCCTACGAGCAGTACTTC; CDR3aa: CASGFGTVGTAYEQYF
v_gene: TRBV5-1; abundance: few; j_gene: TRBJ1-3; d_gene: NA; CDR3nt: TGCGCCAGCAGCGGGGACCAGGGAGGGAACACCATATATTTT; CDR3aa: CASSGDQGGNTIYF
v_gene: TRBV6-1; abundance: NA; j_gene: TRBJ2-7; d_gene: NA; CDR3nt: TGTGCCAGCAGTGAACTGTACGAGCAGTACTTC; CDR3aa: CASSELYEQYF
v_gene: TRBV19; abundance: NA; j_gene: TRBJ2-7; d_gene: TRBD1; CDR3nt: TGTGCCAGTAGTGCCCGGACAGGGAACGACTACGAGCAGTACTTC; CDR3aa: CASSARTGNDYEQYF
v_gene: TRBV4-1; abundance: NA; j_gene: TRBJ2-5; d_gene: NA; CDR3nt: TGCGCCAGCAGCCAAGGGGAGCTCCGGGTTTCTCCCGGGTACCAAGAGACCCAGTACTTC; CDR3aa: CASSQGELRVSPGYQETQYF
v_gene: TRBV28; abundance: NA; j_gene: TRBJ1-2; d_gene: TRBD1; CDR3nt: TGTGCCACCCCGGGACAGGGATACTATGGCTACACCTTC; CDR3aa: CATPGQGYYGYTF
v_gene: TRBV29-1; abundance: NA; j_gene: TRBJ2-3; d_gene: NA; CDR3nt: TGCAGCGTTGAATGGTTCAGATATAGCACAGATACGCAGTATTTT; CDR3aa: CSVEWFRYSTDTQYF
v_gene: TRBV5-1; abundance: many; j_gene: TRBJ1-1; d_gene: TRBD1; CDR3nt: TGCGCCTCTCGGACAGGTTCGGCTGAAGCTTTCTTT; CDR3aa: CASRTGSAEAFF
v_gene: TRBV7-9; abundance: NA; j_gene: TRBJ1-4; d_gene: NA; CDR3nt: TGTGCCAGCAGCTCGCCGGGAAATAATGAAAAACTGTTTTTT; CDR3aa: CASSSPGNNEKLFF
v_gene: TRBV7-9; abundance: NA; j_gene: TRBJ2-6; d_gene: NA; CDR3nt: TGTGCCAGCAGCATCCAGGTACAGGGCCTGAGCTCTGGGGCCAACGTCCTGACTTTC; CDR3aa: CASSIQVQGLSSGANVLTF
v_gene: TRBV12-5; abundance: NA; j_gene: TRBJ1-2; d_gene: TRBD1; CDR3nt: TGTGCTAGTGGTTTGGCCCACAGGGGGATCGGCTACTATGGCTACACCTTC; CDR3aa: CASGLAHRGIGYYGYTF
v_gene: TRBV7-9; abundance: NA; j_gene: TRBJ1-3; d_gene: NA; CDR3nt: TGTGCCAGCAGCTTTCGGGGGAAAAACACCATATATTTT; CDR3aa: CASSFRGKNTIYF
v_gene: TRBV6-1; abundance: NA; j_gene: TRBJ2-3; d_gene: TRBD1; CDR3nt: TGTGCCAGCAGTGAGGGACAGGGGCAGGGGACAGATACGCAGTATTTT; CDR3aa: CASSEGQGQGTDTQYF
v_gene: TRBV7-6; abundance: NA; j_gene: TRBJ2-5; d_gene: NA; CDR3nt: TGTGCCAGCAGCTTAGCGCCCAGTCAAGAGACCCAGTACTTC; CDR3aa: CASSLAPSQETQYF
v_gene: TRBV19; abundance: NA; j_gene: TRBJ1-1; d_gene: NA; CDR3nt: TGTGCCACTAACGGGGGGGCGGTGAACACTGAAGCTTTCTTT; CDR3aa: CATNGGAVNTEAFF
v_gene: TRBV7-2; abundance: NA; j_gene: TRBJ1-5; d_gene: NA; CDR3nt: TGTGCCAGCAGCTTAGGGGGGGATCAGCCCCAGCATTTT; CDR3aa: CASSLGGDQPQHF
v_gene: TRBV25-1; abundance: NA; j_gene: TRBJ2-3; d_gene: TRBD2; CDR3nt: TGTGCCAGCAGACGGGCCCTAGCGGGAGGATCAGATACGCAGTATTTT; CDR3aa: CASRRALAGGSDTQYF
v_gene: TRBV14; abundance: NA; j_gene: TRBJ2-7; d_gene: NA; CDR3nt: TGTGCCAGCAGCCCGTTACGATTTCGGGAGAACTACGAGCAGTACTTC; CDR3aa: CASSPLRFRENYEQYF
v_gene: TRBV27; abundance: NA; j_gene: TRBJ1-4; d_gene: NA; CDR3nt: TGTGCCAGCAGTTCTACAGCTGCAACTAATGAAAAACTGTTTTTT; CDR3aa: CASSSTAATNEKLFF
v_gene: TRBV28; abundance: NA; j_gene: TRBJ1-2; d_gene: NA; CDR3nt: TGTGCCAGCAGTTTATTACCCGATAGTGGCTATGGCTACACCTTC; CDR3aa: CASSLLPDSGYGYTF